The 7 T cell receptor beta chains presented below share a single source sample, sequenced in a study of blood T cells in healthy people across ages. Through a sample-barcoded 5' primer and a J-beta primer mix, a second PCR was run for roughly 7 to 11 cycles. TCRdb used MiXCR to reprocess the 5' RACE reads, holding one entry per CDR3 protein. The sample comprises over 1,200,000 distinct CDR3 sequences, around 55% of which are singletons, and over 5% rests with the top ten. Input material: blood. These receptors all come from a man aged 18 to 30 in good health.

This chain uses TRBV27 with TRBJ2-3; weak D call: TRBD1 (5 bases). With 3 bases removed from V and 0 bases from J, the gap between germline ends came to 13 bases. This CDR3 has 16 residues. The germline CDR1 and CDR2 sequences are MNHEY and SMNVEV (reference sequence). The CDR3, as DNA: TGTGCCAGCAGTTTCTACGGACACTCTAGCACAGATACGCAGTATTTT. This translates into CASSFYGHSSTDTQYF.

The gene calls are TRBV6-6 and TRBJ2-5; the match to TRBD1 covers 9 bases. TRBJ2-7 explains the end of the DNA better; the J call may be wrong. The V gene's germline CDR1 is MNHNY and CDR2 SVGAGI (reference sequence). The CDR3 consists of 14 residues. CDR3 protein: CASSYDRGAHEQYF. The CDR3 nucleotides are TGTGCCAGCAGTTATGACAGGGGGGCTCACGAGCAGTACTTC.

V usage is TRBV5-4 and J usage is TRBJ2-7; TRBD1 matches at 7 bases. There are 15 residues in the CDR3. Germline trimming cut 1 base from V and 0 bases from J; bases unmatched to any gene: 4. Germline CDR1 SGHNT, CDR2 YYREEE (reference sequence). DNA of the CDR3: TGTGCCAGCAGCTTGATAGGGGGCGCCTCCTACGAGCAGTACTTC. Translation: CASSLIGGASYEQYF.

V is TRBV20-1 and J is TRBJ2-3; 12 bases agree with TRBD1. The ends lost 4 bases at V and 3 bases at J; junction bases unmatched: 11. CDR1 DFQATT and CDR2 SNEGSKA come from the germline V gene (reference sequence). This CDR3 is 17 amino acids long. The CDR3 DNA reads as TGCAGTGCTATGCCCCCTCAGGGACAGGGGGCGACAGATACGCAGTATTTT. This translates into CSAMPPQGQGATDTQYF.

CDR3 sequence (DNA): TGTGCCAGCGGCTCCAGGGAGGGCACTGAAGCTTTCTTT. Translated, it gives CASGSREGTEAFF. The V call is TRBV6-5, the J call TRBJ1-1, with a possible D match to TRBD1 (5 bases). Trimming removed 8 bases from V and 4 bases from J, with 14 bases in between. The length of the CDR3 is 13 residues. Germline CDR1 MNHEY, CDR2 SVGAGI.

The V call is TRBV4-1, the J call TRBJ2-7; 9 bases map to TRBD1. Trimming removed 2 bases from V and 1 base from J; junction bases left unmatched: 3. Germline V gives CDR1 MGHRA, CDR2 YSYEKL. CDR3 length equals 15 residues. The CDR3 region has the DNA TGCGCCAGCAGCCAAAGGGGACAGGGTTCCTACGAGCAGTACTTC. This encodes CASSQRGQGSYEQYF.

V is TRBV7-2 and J is TRBJ2-5; D tentatively fits TRBD1 or TRBD2 (6 bases each). The J call may be incorrect, as the DNA end agrees better with TRBJ2-7. Germline V lookup: CDR1 SGHTA, CDR2 FQGNSA. The length of the CDR3 is 16 residues. The CDR3 DNA is TGTGCCAGCAGCTCCCCCACCGCGGGACATCCATACGAGCAGTACTTC. Protein sequence: CASSSPTAGHPYEQYF.